The 5 T cell receptor beta chains listed next were all sequenced from one sample in a study of a mutant IDH1 vaccine in newly diagnosed glioma. Clones were read by immunoSEQ multiplex PCR, and TCRdb kept only the in-frame ones, dropping some. The sample carries about 34,000 clones, over 60% recorded once. Time point in this sample: baseline, week 1 (first vaccination visit). Treatment of the sample: pre-vaccination baseline after standard-of-care therapy. Source: peripheral blood mononuclear cells (PBMCs), taken from a glioma patient treated with radiotherapy, temozolomide or both. All receptors derive from a man aged 50 or older with glioma. Some clones in this sample may be carry-over from other donors' samples.

This chain links TRBV18 with TRBJ1-1; TRBD1 is a possible D gene (5 bases). There are 15 residues in the CDR3. Germline V gene lookup returns CDR1 KGHSH and CDR2 LQKENI. V was pared by 2 bases and J by 1 base, with 11 bases between. CDR3 sequence: CASSPTGEGNTEAFF. The CDR3 coding sequence is TGTGCCAGCTCACCAACGGGGGAGGGGAACACTGAAGCTTTCTTT.

This clone was recorded a few times. The rearrangement links TRBV28 to TRBJ2-3; D gene uncertain. Trimming left V 6 bases short and J 4 bases short, with 8 bases between. This CDR3 has 12 amino acids. Germline CDR1 reads MDHEN; CDR2 reads SYDVKM. The CDR3 spells CASSSPADTQYF. CDR3 DNA: TGTGCCAGCAGCTCCCCGGCAGATACGCAGTATTTT.

The chain recombines TRBV27 with TRBJ2-6; D gene uncertain. The V gene's germline CDR1 is MNHEY and CDR2 SMNVEV (reference sequence). The V and J ends lost 6 bases and 0 bases respectively, with 3 bases between them. CDR3 size: 13 residues. The CDR3 is CASRFSGANVLTF. The CDR3 DNA is TGTGCCAGCAGGTTCTCTGGGGCCAACGTCCTGACTTTC.

This clone has a single count. The V call is TRBV29-1, the J call TRBJ1-1, with no clear D. CDR3 length: 15 residues. The germline V gene has CDR1 SQVTM and CDR2 ANQGSEA. Trimming took off 2 bases at V and 5 bases at J, with 18 bases between the two ends. Here the CDR3 DNA reads TGCAGCGTTGAAATCTGGGTGGGTCGAGAAACTGAAGCTTTCTTT. Protein product: CSVEIWVGRETEAFF.

V and J are TRBV7-2 and TRBJ2-1; 11 bases are a match to TRBD2. CDR3 length: 14 residues. V gave up 8 bases and J gave up 7 bases; unmatched junction bases: 7. CDR1 and CDR2 (germline): SGHTA, FQGNSA. CDR3 amino acids: CASGRLAGGNEQFF. DNA of the CDR3: TGTGCCAGCGGCCGGCTAGCGGGGGGTAATGAGCAGTTCTTC.